This T cell receptor beta chain was sequenced during a study of cytomegalovirus exposure and HLA in healthy donors. The study's findings and limits: Later genetic work tied a missense DCLRE1C variant to beta-chain V and J trimming. The classifier reportedly diagnosed cytomegalovirus status with high sensitivity and specificity. TCR beta sequences reportedly predicted most subjects' HLA-A and HLA-B alleles accurately.

V was pared by 3 bases and J by 5 bases, with 8 bases of the junction left unmatched. The CDR3 is 15 residues long. Germline-derived CDR1 and CDR2 are SGDLS and YYNGEE. Primers included in the PCR were 60 Vbeta and 13 Jbeta primers. Clones were sequenced by immunoSEQ multiplex PCR, and TCRdb holds only the in-frame ones, with some missing. The sample holds roughly 120,000 clones, 15% seen once. This clone showed up just a few times. Its specificity is unknown. The source material was PBMCs. The source is a young woman in good health and CMV-seronegative. V and J are TRBV9 and TRBJ2-5, with TRBD2 matching over 9 bases. The CDR3 DNA reads as TGTGCCAGCAGCGGAAGCGGGGGGTTAGGGGAGACCCAGTACTTC. This encodes CASSGSGGLGETQYF.